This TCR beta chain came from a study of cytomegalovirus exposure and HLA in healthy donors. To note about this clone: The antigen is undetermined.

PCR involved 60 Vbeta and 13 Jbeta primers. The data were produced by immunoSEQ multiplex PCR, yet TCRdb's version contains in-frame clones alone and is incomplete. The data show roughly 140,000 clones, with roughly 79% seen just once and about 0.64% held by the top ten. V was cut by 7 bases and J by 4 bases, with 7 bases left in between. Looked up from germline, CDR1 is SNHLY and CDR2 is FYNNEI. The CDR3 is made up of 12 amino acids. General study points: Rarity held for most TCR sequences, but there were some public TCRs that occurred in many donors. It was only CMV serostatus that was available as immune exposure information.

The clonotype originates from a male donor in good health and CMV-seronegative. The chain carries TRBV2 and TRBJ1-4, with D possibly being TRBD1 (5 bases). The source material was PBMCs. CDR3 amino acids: CASMGGNEKLFF. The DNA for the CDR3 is TGTGCCAGCATGGGGGGTAATGAAAAACTGTTTTTT.